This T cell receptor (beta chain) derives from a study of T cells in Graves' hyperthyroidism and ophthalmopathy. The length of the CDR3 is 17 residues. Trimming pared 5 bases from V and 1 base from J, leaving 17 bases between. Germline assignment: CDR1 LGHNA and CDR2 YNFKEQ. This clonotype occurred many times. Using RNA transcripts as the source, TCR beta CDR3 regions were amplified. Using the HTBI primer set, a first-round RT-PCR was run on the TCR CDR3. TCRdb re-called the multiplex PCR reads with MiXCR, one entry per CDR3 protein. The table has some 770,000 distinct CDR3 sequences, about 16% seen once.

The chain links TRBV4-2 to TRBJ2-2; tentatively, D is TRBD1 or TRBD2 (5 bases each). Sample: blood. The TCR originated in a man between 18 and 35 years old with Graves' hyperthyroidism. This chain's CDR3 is CASSAKLGPQNTGELFF. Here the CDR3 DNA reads TGTGCCAGCAGCGCAAAACTGGGACCCCAGAACACCGGGGAGCTGTTTTTT.